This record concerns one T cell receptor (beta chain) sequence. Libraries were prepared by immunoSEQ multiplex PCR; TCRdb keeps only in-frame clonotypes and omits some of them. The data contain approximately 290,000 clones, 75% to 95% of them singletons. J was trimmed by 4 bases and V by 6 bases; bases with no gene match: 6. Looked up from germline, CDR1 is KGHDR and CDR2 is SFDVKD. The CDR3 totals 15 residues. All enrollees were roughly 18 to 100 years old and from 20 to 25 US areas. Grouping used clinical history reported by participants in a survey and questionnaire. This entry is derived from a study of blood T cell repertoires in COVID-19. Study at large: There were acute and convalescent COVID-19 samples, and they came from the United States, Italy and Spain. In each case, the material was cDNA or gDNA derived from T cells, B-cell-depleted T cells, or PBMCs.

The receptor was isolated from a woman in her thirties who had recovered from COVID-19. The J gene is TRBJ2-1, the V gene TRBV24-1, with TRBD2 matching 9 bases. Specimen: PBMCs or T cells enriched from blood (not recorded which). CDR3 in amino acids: CATSLFLAGYNEQFF. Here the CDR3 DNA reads TGTGCCACCAGTTTGTTCCTAGCGGGGTACAATGAGCAGTTCTTC.